This TCR beta chain was identified in a study of breast tumors, draining lymph nodes, adjacent tissues (dated by TCRdb to about 2016). Notes on the research overall: In breast cancer patients, the study compared the TCR beta repertoires of tumor, adjacent nontumor tissue and axillary lymph nodes. The study aimed to assess the relationships and possible T-cell exchange between tumor, surrounding tissue and draining lymph node repertoires in human breast cancer.

What the authors observed across the whole study: Rather than being directly demonstrated, the conclusion that tumor T cells originate in lymph nodes was presented as consistent with a hypothesis. T-cell repertoire diversity in tumors was found to be lower than in lymph nodes but higher than in nontumor tissue, and preferential V and J gene usage was observed. In luminal-like breast cancer, tumor and nontumor tissue repertoires resembled each other significantly more than in basal-like breast cancer. The data were considered consistent with the idea that most tumor T cells come from the lymph node and then expand in tumor tissue.

V sheds 4 bases and J sheds 5 bases, leaving 11 bases between their ends. Sequences DFQATT (CDR1) and SNEGSKA (CDR2) are obtained from the germline V gene (reference sequence). The CDR3 holds 12 amino acids from the cysteine to the phenylalanine. Of all the DNA, just the CDR3 is kept, 36 bases in frame from base 1. This clonotype has ten or more counts. The antigen this receptor binds is unknown. No per-base quality is available; no much larger clone lies one base away. Lymph node samples were obtained from the axillary draining lymph nodes of breast cancer patients. The run used an Illumina HiSeq 2000. Multiplex PCR amplification was used to build the TCR beta chain libraries. The amplified TCR beta chain products were analyzed by high-throughput sequencing. In-frame beta chains were kept once TCRdb had trimmed the public reads at Q25 with fastp and called clones with MiXCR. Every entry covers one CDR3 protein and lists the most common genes and DNA from its rows. Counted in this sample were some 200,000 distinct CDR3 sequences; approximately 30% of them appeared once. Jointly, the top ten make up around 4.5% of the sample.

What was sequenced was axillary lymph node tissue. The clonotype originates from a female donor with breast cancer. Some clones in this sample may be carry-over from other donors' samples. The chain employs TRBV20-1 and TRBJ2-5, with no confidently assigned D gene. The DNA is TGCAGTGCTAAAAGGGATTTGGAGACCCAGTACTTC. It specifies CSAKRDLETQYF.